This TCR beta chain was recovered during a study of blood T cell repertoires in COVID-19. Profiling relied on immunoSEQ multiplex PCR, and the TCRdb table lists in-frame clones only, not all of them. The sample carries over 150,000 clones, approximately 90% recorded once. V gave up 1 base and J gave up 2 bases, with 10 bases separating them. Germline V gives CDR1 SGHRS, CDR2 YFSETQ. The CDR3 loop spans 15 amino acids. The specimen sequenced was peripheral blood. The chain uses TRBV5-1 and TRBJ2-1; possible D gene TRBD1, 5 bases. The TCR was taken from a man aged 18-30 years with acute or convalescent COVID-19. CDR3 DNA: TGCGCCAGCAGCTTGAGGGCAGGGACCTACAATGAGCAGTTCTTC. The encoded protein is CASSLRAGTYNEQFF.